The present T cell receptor (beta chain) was sequenced within a study of blood T cells in healthy people across ages. Through a sample-barcoded 5' primer and a J-beta primer mix, a second PCR was run for roughly 7 to 11 cycles. Tagging of each cDNA molecule was performed by a template-switch adaptor with 12 random nucleotides. Each CDR3 protein gets one entry after TCRdb re-called the 5' RACE reads with MiXCR. The table has roughly 1.5 million distinct CDR3 sequences, roughly 43% seen once. Details on this clonotype: One end of the junction varies from germline; a read error may be responsible.

Researchers isolated at least 7 million PBMCs per sample. No fewer than 5.5 micrograms of total RNA were isolated from every sample. The CDR3 has 16 residues. Per the germline V gene, CDR1 is SEHNR and CDR2 is FQNEAQ (reference sequence). This sequence was found in a woman younger than 35 in good health. The gene calls are TRBV7-9 and TRBJ1-2, with D unclear. The sample was blood. The CDR3 region has the DNA TGTGGCAGCAGCCCCCCGGCCGGATCCGGTAACTATGGCTACACCTTC. Translation: CGSSPPAGSGNYGYTF.